In its sample, the clone carrying this TCR beta chain was seen many times. Its antigen remains unknown. The junction and the germline gene differ at one end; a read error may be behind it. Patients were diagnosed from clinical symptoms, serum thyroxine, TRAb, thyroid ultrasound and orbital computed tomography. The sequenced template was RNA, covering the TCR beta CDR3 region. First-round RT-PCR employed HTBI primers, with a second-round multiplex PCR after it. A single record per CDR3 protein comes from TCRdb applying MiXCR to the multiplex PCR reads. This sample carries about 480,000 distinct CDR3 sequences, about 15% of them seen once, and the ten largest clones take approximately 9.8%. This entry belongs to a study of Graves' ophthalmopathy and Graves' hyperthyroidism. As for the study in general: Sampling took place at initial diagnosis, with peripheral blood obtained before any treatment. Notes on the study in general: Most expanded thyroid clonotypes above 0.001 frequency also appeared in blood.

The germline V gene encodes CDR1 MNHNS and CDR2 SASEGT. The CDR3 has 16 amino acids. Sequenced sample: blood. This clonotype was obtained from a woman aged 25 to 45 with Graves' ophthalmopathy. The chain links TRBV6-1 to TRBJ2-7; perhaps D is TRBD1 or TRBD2 (5 bases each). DNA of the CDR3: TGTGCCAGCACTGAACGCCTACGGGACCGCCGTAACGAGCAGTACTTC. Protein sequence: CASTERLRDRRNEQYF.